This T cell receptor (beta chain) came from a study of blood T cell repertoires in COVID-19. Study summary: Samples representing acute and convalescent COVID-19 were sourced from the United States, Italy and Spain. The cDNA or gDNA used as material had been derived from T cells, B-cell-depleted T cells, or PBMCs.

In the original analysis: Reference gene primer amplification gave estimated nucleated cell counts. Produced via immunoSEQ multiplex PCR; TCRdb's table is partial and in-frame only. That table is the source of V, J and clone size, and D and trimming were worked out from the DNA. The table shows roughly 30,000 clones, with roughly 87% occurring only once. The CDR3 spans 12 residues. From germline, CDR1 is SGHTA and CDR2 FQGNSA. Trimming pared 3 bases from V and 8 bases from J, leaving 8 bases between. Material: peripheral blood. This chain joins TRBV7-2 and TRBJ2-1; possible D gene TRBD2, 5 bases. The source of this sequence is a man between 60 and 75 years old with COVID-19, enrolled during active disease. CDR3 in amino acids: CASSLRADEQFF. DNA for the CDR3: TGTGCCAGCAGCTTGAGGGCCGATGAGCAGTTCTTC.